These 21 T cell receptor beta chains share one sample of origin, sequenced in a study of blood T cell repertoires in COVID-19. Clones were read by immunoSEQ multiplex PCR, and TCRdb kept only the in-frame ones, dropping some. The sample yields nearly 55,000 clones, over 70% seen once. Sequenced material: peripheral blood. These receptors were taken from a human donor with active or convalescent COVID-19. The donor label of this sample is uncertain.

There are a few counts of this clone. The chain couples TRBV10-3 to TRBJ1-2; 7 nucleotides align to TRBD1. The J segment lost 6 bases and the V segment lost 4 bases, leaving 8 bases of the junction unmatched. CDR1 and CDR2 from the germline V gene are ENHRY and SYGVKD. The CDR3 contains 14 residues. CDR3 loop: CAISVAGGVDGYTF. CDR3 nucleotide sequence: TGTGCCATCAGTGTTGCAGGGGGAGTGGATGGCTACACCTTC.

This clone was found once. Written as DNA, the CDR3 is TGTGCCAGCAGCTTAATAGGCGGATCCTACGAGCAGTACTTC. Its protein product is CASSLIGGSYEQYF. V and J are TRBV11-2 and TRBJ2-7; no clear D gene. The V gene's germline CDR1 is SGHAT and CDR2 FQNNGV. The CDR3 is made up of 14 amino acids. V gave up 2 bases and J gave up 1 base, with 9 bases separating them. Looking up the rest from reference TRBV11-2 and TRBJ2-7 gives the full variable domain: EAGVAQSPRYKIIEKRQSVAFWCNPISGHATLYWYQQILGQGPKLLIQFQNNGVVDDSQLPKDRFSAERLKGVDSTLKIQPAKLEDSAVYLCASSLIGGSYEQYFGPGTRLTVT.

This clone was seen only a few times. The chain has TRBV23-1 and TRBJ2-2; D is perhaps TRBD1 (6 bases). TRBV23-1 is assigned to the ORF class and has an uncertain function. The CDR3 length is 16 residues. V dropped 6 bases and J dropped 3 bases, with 17 bases sitting between them. The DNA of the CDR3 is TGCGCCAGCAGCTTTAGGACAGACCATGACACCGGGGAGCTGTTTTTT. Amino acids: CASSFRTDHDTGELFF.

CDR3 nucleotide sequence: TGCGCCAGCAGCCAGACTAACCAAGAGACCCAGTACTTC. Its protein product is CASSQTNQETQYF. The J gene is TRBJ2-5, the V gene TRBV5-1; D is possibly TRBD2 (5 bases). The CDR3 spans 13 residues. The germline gives CDR1 SGHRS, CDR2 YFSETQ. V was trimmed by 4 bases and J by 0 bases, leaving 7 bases between them. Looking up the rest from reference TRBV5-1 and TRBJ2-5 gives the full variable domain: KAGVTQTPRYLIKTRGQQVTLSCSPISGHRSVSWYQQTPGQGLQFLFEYFSETQRNKGNFPGRFSGRQFSNSRSEMNVSTLELGDSALYLCASSQTNQETQYFGPGTRLLVL.

CDR3 DNA sequence: TGCGCCAGCAGCCTAAAAGGGGTAGCAGATACGCAGTATTTT. As protein: CASSLKGVADTQYF. V usage is TRBV4-3 and J usage is TRBJ2-3; D may be TRBD1 (5 bases). Trimming took off 4 bases at V and 4 bases at J, with 12 bases between the two ends. CDR1 is LGHNA, CDR2 YSLEER, per germline. This CDR3 contains 14 residues.

V and J are TRBV19 and TRBJ1-1; a weak D match, TRBD1 (5 bases). Germline CDR1 is LNHDA and CDR2 is SQIVND (reference sequence). The CDR3 sequence is 18 residues long. The ends were cut back, 6 bases at V and 0 bases at J, with 23 bases in the middle. CDR3 amino acids: CASRAFGGGKLMNTEAFF. The CDR3 DNA reads TGTGCCAGTAGGGCTTTCGGGGGGGGGAAGCTCATGAACACTGAAGCTTTCTTT.

This clone showed up just once. The chain employs TRBV12-3 or TRBV12-4 and TRBJ2-7, with 10 nucleotides matching TRBD2. Losses at the gene ends were 6 bases for V and 2 bases for J; bases not matched to a gene: 1. The CDR3 is 13 residues long. The CDR3 sequence: CASSLAGAYEQYF. DNA for the CDR3: TGTGCCAGCAGCCTAGCGGGAGCCTACGAGCAGTACTTC.

The V call is TRBV11-2, the J call TRBJ2-1, with TRBD1 matching 8 bases. CDR1 SGHAT and CDR2 FQNNGV come from the germline V gene. This CDR3 is 16 amino acids long. With V trimmed by 5 bases and J by 3 bases, 9 bases remained unmatched. The CDR3 region has the DNA TGTGCCAGCAGCCCTACTTCGGACAGGGACTACAATGAGCAGTTCTTC. It specifies CASSPTSDRDYNEQFF.

The rearrangement links TRBV4-1 to TRBJ2-1, with 8 bases lining up with TRBD2. The CDR3 length is 18 residues. CDR1 and CDR2 from the germline V gene are MGHRA and YSYEKL. Trimming cost V 0 bases and J 7 bases; bases outside gene matches: 14. The CDR3 reads CASSQDRGTSGSLNEQFF. The CDR3 DNA is TGCGCCAGCAGCCAAGATCGGGGTACCAGCGGGAGTTTAAATGAGCAGTTCTTC.

The chain couples TRBV13 to TRBJ2-1, with 12 bases fitting TRBD2. Per germline, CDR1 PRHDT and CDR2 FYEKMQ (reference sequence). The CDR3 runs to 20 residues. V gave up 3 bases and J gave up 7 bases; unmatched junction bases: 19. The CDR3 DNA follows: TGTGCCAGCAGCTTTCCCGACAGGGTTCCCTCTAGCGGGAGGGGAAATGAGCAGTTCTTC. It is translated as CASSFPDRVPSSGRGNEQFF.

By frequency in the sample, this clone is medium-sized. V and J are TRBV9 and TRBJ2-7, with D possibly being TRBD2 (6 bases). This CDR3 region has 15 residues. Trimming removed 1 base at V and 0 bases at J, with 11 bases between. Per germline, CDR1 SGDLS and CDR2 YYNGEE. In DNA form, the CDR3 reads TGTGCCAGCAGCGTACTAGCGCTGAGCTCCTACGAGCAGTACTTC. It translates to CASSVLALSSYEQYF.

This rearrangement joins TRBV27 to TRBJ2-7; 8 bases map to TRBD2. V shed 7 bases, J shed 5 bases, and the junction held 13 bases outside the gene matches. Germline V CDR1 and CDR2: MNHEY, SMNVEV (reference sequence). The CDR3 covers 15 residues. The CDR3 protein is CASNSLGGGEDEQYF. In nucleotides, the CDR3 is TGTGCCAGCAACTCCCTCGGGGGGGGCGAGGACGAGCAGTACTTC.

This CDR3 is CASSAGTGLGYGYTF. The CDR3, as DNA: TGTGCCAGCAGCGCCGGGACAGGGCTCGGCTATGGCTACACCTTC. The chain couples TRBV9 to TRBJ1-2; 9 nucleotides match TRBD1. Trimming cost V 3 bases and J 4 bases; bases outside gene matches: 7. The CDR3 covers 15 residues. Per germline, CDR1 SGDLS and CDR2 YYNGEE.

The rearrangement joins TRBV29-1 to TRBJ2-7; TRBD2 aligns across 9 bases. The CDR3 has 12 amino acids. V was pared by 7 bases and J by 6 bases, with 7 bases of the junction left unmatched. The germline gives CDR1 SQVTM, CDR2 ANQGSEA. CDR3 sequence: CSGLAGDGEQYF. As DNA, the CDR3 is TGCAGCGGTTTAGCGGGAGACGGCGAGCAGTACTTC.

The CDR3 here is CAWSTGTLYNEQFF. The CDR3 DNA reads TGTGCCTGGAGTACCGGGACTCTGTACAATGAGCAGTTCTTC. The chain uses TRBV30 and TRBJ2-1, with a weak D call TRBD2 (6 bases). V was pared by 2 bases and J by 4 bases, with 12 bases between. In germline, CDR1 is GTSNPN, CDR2 SVGIG (reference sequence). CDR3 length: 14 residues.

There are a few counts of this clone. This chain joins TRBV24-1 and TRBJ2-3, with a tentative D call TRBD1 (6 bases). The CDR3 is 15 amino acids. CDR1 and CDR2 (germline): KGHDR, SFDVKD. V was clipped by 2 bases and J by 2 bases, with 10 bases between them. DNA for the CDR3: TGTGCCACCAGTGATTGGTCAGGGGCCACAGATACGCAGTATTTT. As protein: CATSDWSGATDTQYF.

The J gene is TRBJ2-1, the V gene TRBV10-3; no definite D call. Trimming pared 7 bases from V and 8 bases from J, leaving 15 bases between. Germline CDR1 ENHRY, CDR2 SYGVKD. This CDR3 comprises 13 residues. CDR3 nucleotides: TGTGCCATCACCGGCCAGCGTCGGGATGAGCAGTTCTTC. This sequence encodes CAITGQRRDEQFF.

The chain couples TRBV5-4 to TRBJ2-2; 7 bases match TRBD2. Germline trimming cut 0 bases from V and 6 bases from J; bases unmatched to any gene: 8. Germline assignment: CDR1 SGHNT and CDR2 YYREEE (reference sequence). This CDR3 has 16 residues. The CDR3 loop reads CASSLAKTSSSGELFF. CDR3 DNA: TGTGCCAGCAGCTTGGCCAAGACTAGCAGCTCCGGGGAGCTGTTTTTT.

The chain joins TRBV30 to TRBJ1-4; 8 bases are shared with TRBD1. With 0 bases clipped from V and 3 bases from J, the junction kept 0 bases outside the gene matches. This CDR3 region has 14 residues. From germline, CDR1 is GTSNPN and CDR2 SVGIG (reference sequence). The CDR3 bases are TGTGCCTGGAGTGTACAGGGGGCTAATGAAAAACTGTTTTTT. Protein: CAWSVQGANEKLFF.

The chain uses TRBV24-1 and TRBJ1-2; maybe TRBD1 (6 bases). Trimming stripped 2 bases from V and 2 bases from J, with 11 bases between. CDR1 and CDR2 from the germline V gene are KGHDR and SFDVKD. This CDR3 region has 15 residues. CDR3 in amino acids: CATSDWDTSNYGYTF. The CDR3 nucleotides are TGTGCCACCAGTGATTGGGACACCTCCAACTATGGCTACACCTTC.

This clone occurred many times. The chain carries TRBV29-1 and TRBJ1-5; D gene uncertain. Germline CDR1 is SQVTM and CDR2 is ANQGSEA. The germline V and J ends were trimmed by 2 bases and 0 bases, with 5 bases remaining between them. CDR3 length equals 13 residues. The chain's CDR3 is CSVEQYSNQPQHF. CDR3 bases: TGCAGCGTTGAACAGTATAGCAATCAGCCCCAGCATTTT.